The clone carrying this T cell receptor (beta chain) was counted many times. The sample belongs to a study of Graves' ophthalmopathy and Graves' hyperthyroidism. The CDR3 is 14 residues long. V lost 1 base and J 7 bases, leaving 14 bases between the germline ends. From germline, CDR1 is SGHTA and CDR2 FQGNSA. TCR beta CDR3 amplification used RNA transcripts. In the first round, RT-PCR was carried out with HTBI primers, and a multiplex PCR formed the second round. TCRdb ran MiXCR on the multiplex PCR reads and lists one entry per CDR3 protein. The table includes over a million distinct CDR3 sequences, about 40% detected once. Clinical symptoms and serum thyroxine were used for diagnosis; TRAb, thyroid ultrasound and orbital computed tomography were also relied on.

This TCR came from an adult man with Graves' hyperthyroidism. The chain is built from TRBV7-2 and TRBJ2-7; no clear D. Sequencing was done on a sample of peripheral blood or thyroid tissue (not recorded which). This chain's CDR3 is CASSLGGLRLEQYF. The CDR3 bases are TGTGCCAGCAGCTTAGGAGGCCTACGGTTAGAGCAGTACTTC. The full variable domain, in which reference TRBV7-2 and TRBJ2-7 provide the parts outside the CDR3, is GAGVSQSPSNKVTEKGKDVELRCDPISGHTALYWYRQSLGQGLEFLIYFQGNSAPDKSGLPSDRFSAERTGGSVSTLTIQRTQQEDSAVYLCASSLGGLRLEQYFGPGTRLTVT.